Here is one T cell receptor (beta chain) with its context. Its antigen is unknown. The germline V gene encodes CDR1 SGHTA and CDR2 FQGNSA. The CDR3 spans 15 residues. The V and J ends lost 2 bases and 7 bases, in that order; junction bases with no gene match: 6. PCR employed 60 Vbeta and 13 Jbeta primers. The repertoire was sequenced with immunoSEQ multiplex PCR; TCRdb's copy has only in-frame clones and lacks some. The sample carries about 140,000 clones, 82% recorded once. The data originate from a study of cytomegalovirus exposure and HLA in healthy donors. Findings of the study overall: In an earlier analysis, productive rearrangement rates for most beta V segments clustered near 87% or 30%. A further, later analysis showed that HLA-associated TCR beta chains (compared with equally common others) were more clonally expanded. Many donors shared some public TCRs, even though most TCR sequences were rare.

This receptor was obtained from a man aged 25 to 40 in good health and CMV-seropositive. This rearrangement joins TRBV7-2 to TRBJ2-1; 9 nucleotides align to TRBD2. Sequencing input: PBMCs. The CDR3 coding sequence is TGTGCCAGCAGCTTAAAAGCGGGAGGTTGGAATGAGCAGTTCTTC. As protein: CASSLKAGGWNEQFF. The complete variable domain, with remaining parts taken from reference TRBV7-2 and TRBJ2-1, reads GAGVSQSPSNKVTEKGKDVELRCDPISGHTALYWYRQSLGQGLEFLIYFQGNSAPDKSGLPSDRFSAERTGGSVSTLTIQRTQQEDSAVYLCASSLKAGGWNEQFFGPGTRLTVL.